This TCR beta chain came from a study of OX40 agonist ivuxolimab in advanced cancers. Regarding the research as a whole: Ivuxolimab, which targeted the costimulatory receptor OX40 (CD134), was an agonistic, fully human IgG2 monoclonal antibody. Prior anti-PD-1, anti-PD-L1 or anti-CTLA-4 therapy was permitted, and checkpoint inhibitors had been received by approximately 39% of dose-escalation patients. Three dose-escalation patients achieved partial responses, one with hepatocellular carcinoma and two with cutaneous melanoma. In the dose-escalation cohort, 75% to 85% of patients were male, and the mean age was roughly 60 years with a range of roughly 23 to 79. Intravenous ivuxolimab was administered to patients every 2 weeks at six dose levels: 0.01, 0.1, 0.3, 1.5, 3 and 10 mg/kg. Among the roughly 52 dose-escalation patients, around 20 had hepatocellular carcinoma, around 15 melanoma, 9 renal cell carcinoma and 9 head and neck cancer. The paper covers the monotherapy dose-escalation part of the phase I ivuxolimab trial, which included N = 52 patients. The purpose of peripheral TCRbeta sequencing was to test whether ivuxolimab changed TCR sequence diversity and led to clonal T-cell expansion. Study-wide conclusions, independent of this receptor: Partial responders in the 0.1-3.0 mg/kg groups had among the lowest normalized peripheral clonal expansion, especially among CD8+ T cells. At doses from 0.1 to 3.0 mg/kg, clonal expansion was seen in both CD4+ and CD8+ blood T cells between baseline and week 6. After ivuxolimab, more expanded clones were found on average in CD8+ T cells than in CD4+ T cells. Low levels of normalized T-cell clonal expansion were also shown by some nonresponding patients. The antigen specificity of the clonally expanded peripheral T cells was not determined.

On this clone itself: The target of this receptor is not known. No base quality values were provided; no much bigger clone lies one nucleotide off.

To sequence the TCRbeta CDR3 region, genomic DNA was isolated from the sorted cells. The immunoSEQ Assay was used to sequence the TCRbeta CDR3 regions. This immuneACCESS table, as held by TCRdb, lists in-frame sequences with V and J called but not all clones. Of the missing ones, under half trace to an unresolved V gene in checked studies; the others have no known cause. This sample has tens of thousands of clones in its table, and 75% to 90% of those were observed once. The ten biggest clones cover around 14% of the sample. The trial excluded patients who had a history of autoimmune disease or were on systemic immunosuppression. Peripheral blood for TCR sequencing was drawn from every dose cohort at baseline, at cycle 4 day 1 and at cycle 7 day 1. Samples were obtained from an open-label, multicenter, first-in-human phase I dose-escalation trial of ivuxolimab. Adults with locally advanced or metastatic melanoma, renal cell carcinoma, hepatocellular carcinoma or head and neck squamous cell carcinoma were enrolled in the trial. Before TCR sequencing, CD4+ T cells and CD8+ T cells were sorted from peripheral blood as separate populations.

V gives up 0 bases and J gives up 1 base, and the segment between their germline ends measures 15 bases. In the germline V gene, CDR1 corresponds to MRHNA and CDR2 to SNTAGT. Including cysteine and phenylalanine, the CDR3 has 17 amino acids. Left in the record is the CDR3 DNA by itself, 51 bases read in frame from the first base. The source was CD4+ or CD8+ T cells sorted from blood, collected in a trial of the OX40 agonist ivuxolimab. The TCR comes from an adult with an advanced solid tumor such as melanoma, head and neck, liver or kidney cancer. This sequence uses TRBV6-4 and TRBJ1-2; TRBD1 is a possible D gene, resting on 6 matching bases. The bases are TGTGCCAGCAGTGACTCGAGGGGGGGGCCTTATAACTATGGCTACACCTTC. Translated, this is CASSDSRGGPYNYGYTF.